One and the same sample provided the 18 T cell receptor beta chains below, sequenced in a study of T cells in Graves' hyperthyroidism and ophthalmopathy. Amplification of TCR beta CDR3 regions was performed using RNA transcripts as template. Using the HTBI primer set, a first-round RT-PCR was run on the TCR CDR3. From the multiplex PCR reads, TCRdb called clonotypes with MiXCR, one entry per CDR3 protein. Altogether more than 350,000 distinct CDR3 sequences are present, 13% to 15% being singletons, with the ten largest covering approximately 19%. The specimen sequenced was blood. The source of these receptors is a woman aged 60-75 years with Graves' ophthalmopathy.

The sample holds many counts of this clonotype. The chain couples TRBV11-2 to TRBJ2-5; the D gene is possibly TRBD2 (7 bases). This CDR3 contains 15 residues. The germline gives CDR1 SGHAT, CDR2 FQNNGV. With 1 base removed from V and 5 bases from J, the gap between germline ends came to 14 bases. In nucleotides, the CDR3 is TGTGCCAGCAGCTTAGGTGGGGGGGCGCGGGAGACCCAGTACTTC. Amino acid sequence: CASSLGGGARETQYF.

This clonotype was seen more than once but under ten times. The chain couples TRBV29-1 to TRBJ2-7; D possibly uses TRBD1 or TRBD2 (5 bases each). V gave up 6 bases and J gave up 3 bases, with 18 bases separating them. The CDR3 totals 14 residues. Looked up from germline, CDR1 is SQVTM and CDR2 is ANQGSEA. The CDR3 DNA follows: TGCAGCGTAACCAAGAGGGGTCTATTCTACGAGCAGTACTTC. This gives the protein CSVTKRGLFYEQYF.

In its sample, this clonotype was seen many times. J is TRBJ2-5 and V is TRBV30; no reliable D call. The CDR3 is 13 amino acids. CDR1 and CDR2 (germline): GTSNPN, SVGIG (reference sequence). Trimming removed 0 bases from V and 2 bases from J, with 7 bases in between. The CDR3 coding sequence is TGTGCCTGGAGTGTACGTTTACAAGAGACCCAGTACTTC. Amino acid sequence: CAWSVRLQETQYF.

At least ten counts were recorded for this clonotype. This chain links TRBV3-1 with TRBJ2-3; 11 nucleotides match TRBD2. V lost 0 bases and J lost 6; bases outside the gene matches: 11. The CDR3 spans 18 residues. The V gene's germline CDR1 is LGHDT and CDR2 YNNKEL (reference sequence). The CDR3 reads CASSQDLAGGAWGDTQYF. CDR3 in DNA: TGTGCCAGCAGCCAAGATCTAGCGGGAGGAGCCTGGGGCGATACGCAGTATTTT.

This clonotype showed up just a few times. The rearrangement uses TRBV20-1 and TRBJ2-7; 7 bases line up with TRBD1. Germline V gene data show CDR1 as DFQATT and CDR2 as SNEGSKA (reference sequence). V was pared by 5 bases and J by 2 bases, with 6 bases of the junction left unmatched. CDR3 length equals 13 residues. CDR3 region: CSAPRQGAYEQYF. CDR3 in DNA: TGCAGTGCTCCGAGACAGGGCGCCTACGAGCAGTACTTC.

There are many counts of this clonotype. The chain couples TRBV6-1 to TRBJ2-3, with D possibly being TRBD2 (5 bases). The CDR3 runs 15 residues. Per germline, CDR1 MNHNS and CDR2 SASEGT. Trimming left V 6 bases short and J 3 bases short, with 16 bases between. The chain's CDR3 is CASRISGVVTDTQYF. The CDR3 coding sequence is TGTGCCAGCAGAATCTCCGGGGTTGTAACAGATACGCAGTATTTT.

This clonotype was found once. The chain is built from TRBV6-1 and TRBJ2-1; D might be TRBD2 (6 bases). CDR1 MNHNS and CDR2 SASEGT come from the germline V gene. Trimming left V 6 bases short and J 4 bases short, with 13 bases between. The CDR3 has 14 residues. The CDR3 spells CASRSPSEYNEQFF. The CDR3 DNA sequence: TGTGCCAGCAGATCCCCTAGCGAGTACAATGAGCAGTTCTTC.

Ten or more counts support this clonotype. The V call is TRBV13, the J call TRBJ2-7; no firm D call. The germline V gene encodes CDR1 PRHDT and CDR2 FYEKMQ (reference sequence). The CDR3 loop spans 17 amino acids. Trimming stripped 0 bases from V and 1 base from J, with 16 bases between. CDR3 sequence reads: CASSLGPSAHTSYEQYF. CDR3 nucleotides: TGTGCCAGCAGCTTAGGTCCGTCAGCACATACTTCCTACGAGCAGTACTTC.

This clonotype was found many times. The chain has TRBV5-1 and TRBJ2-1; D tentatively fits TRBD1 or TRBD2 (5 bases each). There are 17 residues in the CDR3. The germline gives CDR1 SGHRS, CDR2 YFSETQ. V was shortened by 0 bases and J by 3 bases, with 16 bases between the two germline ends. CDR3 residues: CASSLVVGTDYYNEQFF. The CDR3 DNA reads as TGCGCCAGCAGCTTGGTAGTCGGGACCGACTACTACAATGAGCAGTTCTTC.

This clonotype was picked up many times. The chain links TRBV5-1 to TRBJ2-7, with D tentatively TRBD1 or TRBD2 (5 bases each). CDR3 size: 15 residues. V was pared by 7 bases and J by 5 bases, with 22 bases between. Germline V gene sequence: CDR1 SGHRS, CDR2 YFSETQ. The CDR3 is CASGRFRGVADEQYF. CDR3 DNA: TGCGCCAGCGGAAGATTTAGAGGGGTCGCCGACGAGCAGTACTTC.

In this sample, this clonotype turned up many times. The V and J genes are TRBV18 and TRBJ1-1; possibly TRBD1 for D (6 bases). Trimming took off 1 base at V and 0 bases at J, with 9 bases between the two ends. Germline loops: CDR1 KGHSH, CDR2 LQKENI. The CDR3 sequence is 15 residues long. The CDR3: CASSPRQGMNTEAFF. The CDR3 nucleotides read TGTGCCAGCTCACCACGTCAGGGGATGAACACTGAAGCTTTCTTT.

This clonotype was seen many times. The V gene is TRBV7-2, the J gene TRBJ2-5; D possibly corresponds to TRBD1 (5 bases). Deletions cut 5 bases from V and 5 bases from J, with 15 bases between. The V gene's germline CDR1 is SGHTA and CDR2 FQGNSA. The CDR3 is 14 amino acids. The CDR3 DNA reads TGTGCCAGCAGCCTACGCAGGGAATTGGAGACCCAGTACTTC. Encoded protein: CASSLRRELETQYF.

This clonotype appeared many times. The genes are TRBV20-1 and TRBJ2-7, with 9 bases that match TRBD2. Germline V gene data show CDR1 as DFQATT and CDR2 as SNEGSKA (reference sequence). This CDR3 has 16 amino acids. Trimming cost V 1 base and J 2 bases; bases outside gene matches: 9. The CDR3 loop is CSARGGGDFYTYEQYF. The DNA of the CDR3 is TGCAGTGCTAGAGGCGGGGGGGACTTCTACACCTACGAGCAGTACTTC.

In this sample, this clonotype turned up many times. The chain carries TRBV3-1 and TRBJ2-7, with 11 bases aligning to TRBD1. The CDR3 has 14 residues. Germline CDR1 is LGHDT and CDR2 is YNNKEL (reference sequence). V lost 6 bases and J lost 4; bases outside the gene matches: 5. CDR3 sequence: CASRKGQGVYEQYF. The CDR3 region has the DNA TGTGCCAGCAGGAAGGGACAGGGGGTATACGAGCAGTACTTC.

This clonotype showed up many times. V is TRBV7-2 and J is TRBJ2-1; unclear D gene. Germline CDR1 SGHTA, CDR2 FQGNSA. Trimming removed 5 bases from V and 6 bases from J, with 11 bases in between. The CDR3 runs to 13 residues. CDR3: CASSPGPLNEQFF. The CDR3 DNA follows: TGTGCCAGCAGCCCCGGACCACTCAATGAGCAGTTCTTC.

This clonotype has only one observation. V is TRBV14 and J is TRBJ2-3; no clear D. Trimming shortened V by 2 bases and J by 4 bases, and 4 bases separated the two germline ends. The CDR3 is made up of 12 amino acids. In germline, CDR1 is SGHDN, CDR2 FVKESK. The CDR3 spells CASSQPADTQYF. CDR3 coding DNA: TGTGCCAGCAGCCAACCGGCAGATACGCAGTATTTT. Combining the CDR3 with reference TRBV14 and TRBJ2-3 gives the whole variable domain EAGVTQFPSHSVIEKGQTVTLRCDPISGHDNLYWYRRVMGKEIKFLLHFVKESKQDESGMPNNRFLAERTGGTYSTLKVQPAELEDSGVYFCASSQPADTQYFGPGTRLTVL.

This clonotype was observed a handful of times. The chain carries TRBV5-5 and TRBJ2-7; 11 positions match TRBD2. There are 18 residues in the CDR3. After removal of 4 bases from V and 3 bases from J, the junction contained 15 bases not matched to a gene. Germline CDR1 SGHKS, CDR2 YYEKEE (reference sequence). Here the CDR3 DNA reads TGTGCCAGCAGCCTCTCGGCATACCAGGGACTAGCGGTCTACGAGCAGTACTTC. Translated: CASSLSAYQGLAVYEQYF.

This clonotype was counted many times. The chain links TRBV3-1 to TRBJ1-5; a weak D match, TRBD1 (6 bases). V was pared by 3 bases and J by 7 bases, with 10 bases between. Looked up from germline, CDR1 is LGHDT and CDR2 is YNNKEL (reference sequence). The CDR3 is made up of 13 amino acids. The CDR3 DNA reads TGTGCCAGCAGCCAGGGGGCACACCAGCCCCAGCATTTT. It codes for CASSQGAHQPQHF.